These 20 T cell receptor beta chains came from one sample sequenced in a study of shared clonotypes between healthy human individuals. Sequenced by immunoSEQ multiplex PCR; TCRdb stores in-frame clones only, minus some. The table records roughly 2,500,000 clones, over 85% of them present only once. The sequencing sample was made of naive CD4+ T cells from PBMCs. Subset described: CD45RA+ positively selected. These receptors all stem from a man aged 18 to 30 in good health. Some clones in this sample may be carry-over from other donors' samples.

This clone was counted a single time. This sequence joins TRBV5-8 and TRBJ1-2; 7 nucleotides line up with TRBD1. The CDR3 spans 14 residues. Germline assignment: CDR1 SGHTS and CDR2 YDEGEE. Trimming at V came to 2 bases and at J to 5 bases, leaving 6 bases not matched to a gene. CDR3 DNA sequence: TGTGCCAGCAGCTTAGACAGGGCGGGATATGGCTACACCTTC. It codes for CASSLDRAGYGYTF.

This chain uses TRBV30 with TRBJ1-2; D unresolved. Germline V CDR1 and CDR2: GTSNPN, SVGIG (reference sequence). The CDR3 contains 16 residues. The germline V and J ends were trimmed by 1 base and 1 base, with 16 bases remaining between them. CDR3 nucleotides: TGTGCCTGGAGTGGGACGATGGACGGTAATAACTATGGCTACACCTTC. Translating gives CAWSGTMDGNNYGYTF.

The chain recombines TRBV7-9 with TRBJ2-1, with 12 nucleotides matching TRBD2. Germline assignment: CDR1 SEHNR and CDR2 FQNEAQ (reference sequence). This CDR3 is 18 amino acids long. V lost 1 base to trimming and J lost 2 bases; unmatched junction nucleotides: 6. CDR3 sequence reads: CASSLGTSGIFPYNEQFF. CDR3 DNA sequence: TGTGCCAGCAGCTTAGGGACTAGCGGGATATTTCCCTACAATGAGCAGTTCTTC.

This rearrangement joins TRBV18 to TRBJ2-5, with D possibly TRBD1 on 6 matching bases. Between the trimmed V and J ends, which lost 8 bases and 5 bases, there was a span of 12 bases. Looked up from germline, CDR1 is KGHSH and CDR2 is LQKENI. This CDR3 spans 12 amino acids. The CDR3 region has the DNA TGTGCCAGCGCACAGGGCGGGGAGACCCAGTACTTC. Translation: CASAQGGETQYF.

This chain links TRBV5-4 with TRBJ1-2; a weak D match, TRBD1 (5 bases). In germline, CDR1 is SGHNT, CDR2 YYREEE (reference sequence). The CDR3 totals 16 residues. Trimming took off 0 bases at V and 1 base at J, with 13 bases between the two ends. This CDR3 is CASSLGPGGGNYGYTF. In nucleotides, the CDR3 is TGTGCCAGCAGCTTGGGGCCCGGTGGGGGTAACTATGGCTACACCTTC.

This chain links TRBV28 with TRBJ2-5, with D perhaps matching TRBD1 or TRBD2 (5 bases each). Germline V lookup: CDR1 MDHEN, CDR2 SYDVKM. V lost 7 bases to trimming and J lost 5 bases, with 26 bases between them. The CDR3 has 17 residues. For the CDR3, the DNA is TGTGCCAGCACCCCTCCCCCGGGACGTTCTGTGAGTGAGACCCAGTACTTC. Amino acid sequence: CASTPPPGRSVSETQYF.

The chain employs TRBV28 and TRBJ1-5; a weak D match, TRBD1 (5 bases). Trimming shortened V by 5 bases and J by 5 bases, and 13 bases separated the two germline ends. The germline V gene has CDR1 MDHEN and CDR2 SYDVKM. The CDR3 covers 14 residues. The CDR3 DNA is TGTGCCAGCAGTCCCGGTGGGGGGTATCAGCCCCAGCATTTT. Translated, it gives CASSPGGGYQPQHF.

V gene TRBV7-2 combines with J gene TRBJ2-5; the D is unclear. Germline loops: CDR1 SGHTA, CDR2 FQGNSA. This CDR3 has 13 amino acids. Trimming pared 0 bases from V and 2 bases from J, leaving 4 bases between. This CDR3 is CASSLASQETQYF. In nucleotides, the CDR3 is TGTGCCAGCAGCTTAGCCTCTCAAGAGACCCAGTACTTC.

The rearrangement links TRBV30 to TRBJ2-1; D may be TRBD1 (6 bases). CDR1 is GTSNPN, CDR2 SVGIG, per germline (reference sequence). The CDR3 runs 14 residues. Trimming removed 4 bases from V and 1 base from J, with 11 bases in between. The CDR3 loop is CAWKQGQSYNEQFF. The CDR3 DNA is TGTGCCTGGAAGCAGGGGCAATCCTACAATGAGCAGTTCTTC.

Notes on this clone: In the same sample, other DNA sequences code for this CDR3. The CDR3 here is CASSLQGEQFF. CDR3 nucleotides: TGTGCCAGCAGCTTACAAGGAGAGCAGTTCTTC. V and J are TRBV7-9 and TRBJ2-1; D is uncertain. Germline V CDR1 and CDR2: SEHNR, FQNEAQ (reference sequence). The CDR3 is 11 amino acids. V lost 2 bases and J lost 10, with 6 bases in between.

The chain has TRBV14 and TRBJ2-1; 15 bases fit TRBD2. The V gene's germline CDR1 is SGHDN and CDR2 FVKESK. V shed 4 bases, J shed 7 bases, and the junction held 5 bases outside the gene matches. This CDR3 spans 16 amino acids. CDR3 sequence reads: CASSPGLAGGSNEQFF. The CDR3 coding sequence is TGTGCCAGCAGCCCGGGACTAGCGGGAGGAAGTAATGAGCAGTTCTTC.

This clone was counted a few times. The chain combines TRBV27 with TRBJ1-1; the D gene is possibly TRBD1 (5 bases). In germline, CDR1 is MNHEY, CDR2 SMNVEV (reference sequence). The CDR3 is 13 residues long. The germline V and J ends were trimmed by 6 bases and 3 bases, with 11 bases remaining between them. The DNA of the CDR3 is TGTGCCAGCAGCCCAGGGTGGGACACTGAAGCTTTCTTT. As protein: CASSPGWDTEAFF.

The chain recombines TRBV5-4 with TRBJ1-2, with TRBD1 as a possible D gene (5 bases). Germline V gene sequence: CDR1 SGHNT, CDR2 YYREEE (reference sequence). This CDR3 is 15 amino acids long. The V and J ends lost 0 bases and 2 bases respectively, with 11 bases between them. The CDR3 region is CASSLGRQSNYGYTF. CDR3 DNA: TGTGCCAGCAGCTTGGGGAGACAGTCCAACTATGGCTACACCTTC.

The rearrangement links TRBV7-5 to TRBJ1-1. TRBV7-5 is designated a pseudogene. The CDR3 has 17 amino acids. CDR3 protein: CVRSLGESSDHKSEAFF. Here the CDR3 DNA reads TGTGTCAGAAGCTTAGGGGAGTCCTCGGACCATAAATCTGAAGCTTTCTTT.

CDR3 nucleotides: TGTGCCAGCAGCCCGGGACAGGCCAGGTCGCGGGAGAGGAGTAATGAGCAGTTCTTC. It yields the protein CASSPGQARSRERSNEQFF. The J gene is TRBJ2-1, the V gene TRBV9; weak D call: TRBD1 (8 bases). The CDR3 has 19 residues. Trimming pared 4 bases from V and 7 bases from J, leaving 30 bases between. CDR1 and CDR2 from the germline V gene are SGDLS and YYNGEE.

V is TRBV2 and J is TRBJ1-5; tentative D call: TRBD1 (6 bases). CDR3 length: 15 amino acids. V lost 7 bases and J 4 bases, leaving 17 bases between the germline ends. CDR1 and CDR2 (germline): SNHLY, FYNNEI. CDR3 in DNA: TGTGCCAGCACTGCTTACCTTAGGGGGAATCAGCCCCAGCATTTT. Residues: CASTAYLRGNQPQHF.

This clone appeared a single time. This chain joins TRBV27 and TRBJ2-1, with D hard to call. Trimming left V 4 bases short and J 0 bases short, with 7 bases between. The CDR3 loop spans 14 amino acids. Germline assignment: CDR1 MNHEY and CDR2 SMNVEV (reference sequence). CDR3 sequence (DNA): TGTGCCAGCAGTTCCCTCGGCTCCTACAATGAGCAGTTCTTC. Encoded protein: CASSSLGSYNEQFF.

This chain links TRBV9 with TRBJ2-7, with TRBD1 matching over 11 bases. V dropped 7 bases and J dropped 2; count of bases not matched to a gene: 23. The length of the CDR3 is 20 residues. The V gene's germline CDR1 is SGDLS and CDR2 YYNGEE. The CDR3 nucleotides are TGTGCCAGCGATGCCCTAAAGGGACAGGGGGTTCGGGCACCTACCTACGAGCAGTACTTC. Its protein is CASDALKGQGVRAPTYEQYF.

The chain links TRBV18 to TRBJ1-3; D unresolved. Germline lookup yields CDR1 KGHSH and CDR2 LQKENI. V was clipped by 2 bases and J by 0 bases, with 11 bases between them. There are 16 residues in the CDR3. The DNA of the CDR3 is TGTGCCAGCTCACCAGGGGTCCAGACCTCTGGAAACACCATATATTTT. Translated, it gives CASSPGVQTSGNTIYF.

J is TRBJ1-1 and V is TRBV28, with no clear D. Trimming took 6 bases from V and 6 from J, leaving 8 bases between them. The CDR3 has 11 residues. CDR1 is MDHEN, CDR2 SYDVKM, per germline. The CDR3 coding sequence is TGTGCCAGCAGCAGCCTCCCTGAAGCTTTCTTT. Protein product: CASSSLPEAFF.